This entry features one TCR beta chain sequence. Its cognate antigen is unknown. Though probably carrying unrecorded immune exposures, donors were nominally healthy at sampling. The data are from a study of cytomegalovirus exposure and HLA in healthy donors. Study-wide results and limits: Solely CMV serostatus was available to characterize immune exposure. Later analysis identified some 16,000 TCR beta sequences associated with HLA alleles, using a false discovery rate threshold of 0.05. The classifier reportedly diagnosed cytomegalovirus status with high specificity and sensitivity.

This CDR3 has 16 residues. CDR1 SGHTA and CDR2 FQGTGA come from the germline V gene. The V end lost 5 bases, the J end lost 5 bases, and 22 bases lay between the germline ends. PCR used 60 Vbeta primers and 13 Jbeta primers. Clones were sequenced by immunoSEQ multiplex PCR, and TCRdb holds only the in-frame ones, with some missing. Of some 99,000 clones in the sample, 74% were seen once. The sequenced sample was PBMCs. The chain has TRBV7-3 and TRBJ2-7; maybe TRBD2 (5 bases). This TCR was recovered from a male donor in good health and CMV-seronegative. The DNA of the CDR3 is TGTGCCAGCAGCCCCCTAGTCGGGAATCCTACCGACGAGCAGTACTTC. As protein: CASSPLVGNPTDEQYF.